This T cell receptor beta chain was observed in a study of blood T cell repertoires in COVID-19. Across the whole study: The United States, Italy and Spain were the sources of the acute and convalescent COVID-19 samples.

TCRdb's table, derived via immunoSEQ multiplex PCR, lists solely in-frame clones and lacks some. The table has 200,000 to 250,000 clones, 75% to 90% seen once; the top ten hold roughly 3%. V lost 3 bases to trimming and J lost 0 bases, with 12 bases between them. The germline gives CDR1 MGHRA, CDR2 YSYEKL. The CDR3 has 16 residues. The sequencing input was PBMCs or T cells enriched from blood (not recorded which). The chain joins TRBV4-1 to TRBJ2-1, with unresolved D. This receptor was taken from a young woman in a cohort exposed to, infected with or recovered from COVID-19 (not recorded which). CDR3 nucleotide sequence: TGCGCCAGCAGCCACGCCGCCGGTCGCTCCTACAATGAGCAGTTCTTC. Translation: CASSHAAGRSYNEQFF.